The entry below gives a single TCR beta chain sequence along with its context. This CDR3 spans 12 amino acids. The germline CDR1 and CDR2 sequences are MNHNY and SVGAGI (reference sequence). The V and J ends lost 6 bases and 1 base respectively, with 6 bases between them. Repertoires were generated with immunoSEQ multiplex PCR, while TCRdb's copy carries only in-frame clones and drops some. This table has roughly 1 million clones, around four fifths appearing once. The data derive from a study of shared clonotypes between healthy human individuals. The gene calls are TRBV6-6 and TRBJ1-2; the D is unclear. The source is a man aged 18 to 29 in good health. Sample: memory CD4+ T cells sorted from blood. The subset here: CD45RA-negative fraction. The CDR3 reads CASSQINYGYTF. CDR3 DNA: TGTGCCAGCAGCCAGATTAACTATGGCTACACCTTC.